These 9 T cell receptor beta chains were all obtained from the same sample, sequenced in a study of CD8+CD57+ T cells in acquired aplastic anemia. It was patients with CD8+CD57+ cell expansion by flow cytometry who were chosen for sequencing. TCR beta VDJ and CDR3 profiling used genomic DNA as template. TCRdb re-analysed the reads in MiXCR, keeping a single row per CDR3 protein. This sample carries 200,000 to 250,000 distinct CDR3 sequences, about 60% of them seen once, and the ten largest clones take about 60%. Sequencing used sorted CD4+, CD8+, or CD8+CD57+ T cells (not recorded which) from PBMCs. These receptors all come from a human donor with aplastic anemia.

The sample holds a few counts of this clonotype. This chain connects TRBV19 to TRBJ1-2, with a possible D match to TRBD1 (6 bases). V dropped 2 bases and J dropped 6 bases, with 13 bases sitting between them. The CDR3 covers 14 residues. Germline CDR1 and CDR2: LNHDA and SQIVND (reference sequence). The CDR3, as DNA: TGTGCCAGTAGTATAAGAGGGGCAGGGGATGGCTACACCTTC. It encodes CASSIRGAGDGYTF.

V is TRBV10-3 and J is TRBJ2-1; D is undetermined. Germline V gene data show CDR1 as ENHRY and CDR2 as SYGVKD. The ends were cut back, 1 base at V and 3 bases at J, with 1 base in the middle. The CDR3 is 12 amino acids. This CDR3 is CAISEYYNEQFF. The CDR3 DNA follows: TGTGCCATCAGTGAGTACTACAATGAGCAGTTCTTC.

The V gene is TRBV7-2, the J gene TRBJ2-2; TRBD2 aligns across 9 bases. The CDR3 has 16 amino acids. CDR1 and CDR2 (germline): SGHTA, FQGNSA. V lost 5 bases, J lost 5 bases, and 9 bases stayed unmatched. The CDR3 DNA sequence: TGTGCCAGCAGCAAAAAAGTGCTAGCGGGAACCGGGGAGCTGTTTTTT. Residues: CASSKKVLAGTGELFF.

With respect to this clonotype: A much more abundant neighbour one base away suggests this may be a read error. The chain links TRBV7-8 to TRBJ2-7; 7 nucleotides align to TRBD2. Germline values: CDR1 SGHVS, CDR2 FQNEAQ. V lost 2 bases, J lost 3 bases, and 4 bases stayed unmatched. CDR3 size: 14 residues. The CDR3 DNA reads TGTGCCAGCAGCTTAAACCTAGCGGACTACGAGCAGTACTTC. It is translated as CASSLNLADYEQYF.

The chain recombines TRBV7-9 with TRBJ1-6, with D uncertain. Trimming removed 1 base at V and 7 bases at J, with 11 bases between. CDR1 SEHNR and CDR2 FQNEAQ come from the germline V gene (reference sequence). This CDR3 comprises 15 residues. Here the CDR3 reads CASSLVPPPNSPLHF. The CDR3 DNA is TGTGCCAGCAGCTTAGTTCCCCCGCCAAATTCACCCCTCCACTTT.

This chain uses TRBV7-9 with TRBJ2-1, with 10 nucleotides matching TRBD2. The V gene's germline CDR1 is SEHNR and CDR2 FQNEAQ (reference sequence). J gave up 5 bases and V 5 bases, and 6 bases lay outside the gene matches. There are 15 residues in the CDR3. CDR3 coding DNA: TGTGCCAGCAGCCGATGGACTAGCGGAGACAATGAGCAGTTCTTC. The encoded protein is CASSRWTSGDNEQFF.

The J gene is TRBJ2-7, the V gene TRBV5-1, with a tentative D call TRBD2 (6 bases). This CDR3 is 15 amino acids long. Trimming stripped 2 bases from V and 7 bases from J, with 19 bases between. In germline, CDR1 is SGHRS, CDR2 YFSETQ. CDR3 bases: TGCGCCAGCAGCTTTCGGGACTCTCACACTCGGGAGCAGTACTTC. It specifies CASSFRDSHTREQYF. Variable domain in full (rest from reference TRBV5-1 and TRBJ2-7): KAGVTQTPRYLIKTRGQQVTLSCSPISGHRSVSWYQQTPGQGLQFLFEYFSETQRNKGNFPGRFSGRQFSNSRSEMNVSTLELGDSALYLCASSFRDSHTREQYFGPGTRLTVT.

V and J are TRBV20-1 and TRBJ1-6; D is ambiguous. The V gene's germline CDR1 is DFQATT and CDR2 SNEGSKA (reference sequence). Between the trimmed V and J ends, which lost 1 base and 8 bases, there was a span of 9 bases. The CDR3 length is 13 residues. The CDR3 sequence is CSARVGGDSPLHF. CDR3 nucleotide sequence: TGCAGTGCTAGAGTAGGAGGAGATTCACCCCTCCACTTT.

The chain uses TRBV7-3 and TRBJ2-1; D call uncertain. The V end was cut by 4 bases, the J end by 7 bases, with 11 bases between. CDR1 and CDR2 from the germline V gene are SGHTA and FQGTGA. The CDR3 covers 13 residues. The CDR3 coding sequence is TGTGCCAGCAGCTCCGGAGCGACGAATGAGCAGTTCTTC. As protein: CASSSGATNEQFF.